Below are 2 T cell receptor beta chains sequenced from a single sample in a study of CD4 T cells in relation to SARS-CoV-2 and coronaviruses. TCRdb keeps only in-frame clones here, not all; method: immunoSEQ multiplex PCR. The sample holds about 40,000 clones, about 79% seen once. Their antigens remain unidentified. Material: naive CD4+ T cells from PBMCs, cultured in vitro. Regarding subset: naive CD4+ T cells isolated by negative enrichment. All receptors derive from an adult with COVID-19.

The rearrangement uses TRBV6-4 and TRBJ2-7; D call uncertain. Germline V gene lookup returns CDR1 MRHNA and CDR2 SNTAGT. V shed 2 bases and J shed 4 bases, with 15 bases lying between them. This CDR3 comprises 15 residues. DNA of the CDR3: TGTGCCAGCAGTGACCTAGATTGGTTTTTATACGAGCAGTACTTC. Its translation: CASSDLDWFLYEQYF.

V and J are TRBV30 and TRBJ2-3, with D perhaps matching TRBD2 (6 bases). This CDR3 region has 15 residues. CDR1 and CDR2 from the germline V gene are GTSNPN and SVGIG (reference sequence). V dropped 3 bases and J dropped 4 bases, with 17 bases sitting between them. The chain's CDR3 is CAWRAGSSRADTQYF. CDR3 DNA sequence: TGTGCCTGGAGGGCGGGATCCTCGCGTGCAGATACGCAGTATTTT.